A single sample is the source of the 29 T cell receptor beta chains below, sequenced in a study of human T cells and chemical hapten exposure. TCRdb re-analysed the RACE reads in MiXCR, keeping a single row per CDR3 protein. The sample includes approximately 79,000 distinct CDR3 sequences, about a tenth of them seen just once. Time point noted: patch test 1, 2 weeks after DPC sensitization. Treatment noted: therapeutic diphenylcyclopropenone sensitization with weekly scalp DPC. The source was whole blood, collected in connection with sensitization to the hapten diphenylcyclopropenone (DPC). The receptors here all came from a woman in her 50s with alopecia areata. Some clones in this sample may be carry-over from other donors' samples.

This clonotype was detected many times. The rearrangement uses TRBV7-2 and TRBJ1-5; D not certain. The CDR3 contains 13 residues. The germline V gene encodes CDR1 SGHTA and CDR2 FQGNSA. The V end lost 5 bases, the J end lost 1 base, and 6 bases lay between the germline ends. The chain's CDR3 is CASSISSNQPQHF. CDR3 nucleotides: TGTGCCAGCAGCATCAGCAGCAATCAGCCCCAGCATTTT. Full variable domain (remainder filled in from reference TRBV7-2 and TRBJ1-5): GAGVSQSPSNKVTEKGKDVELRCDPISGHTALYWYRQSLGQGLEFLIYFQGNSAPDKSGLPSDRFSAERTGGSVSTLTIQRTQQEDSAVYLCASSISSNQPQHFGDGTRLSIL.

The V call is TRBV9, the J call TRBJ2-3; unclear D gene. This CDR3 is built from 14 residues. Germline CDR1 SGDLS, CDR2 YYNGEE. V lost 0 bases, J lost 0 bases, and 5 bases lay in between. In nucleotides, the CDR3 is TGTGCCAGCAGCGTAGGCAAAAGCACAGATACGCAGTATTTT. This encodes CASSVGKSTDTQYF.

This clonotype was seen more than once but under ten times. The chain is built from TRBV5-1 and TRBJ2-3; TRBD2 might be the D (5 bases). Deletions cut 0 bases from V and 0 bases from J, with 11 bases between. Germline V gene lookup returns CDR1 SGHRS and CDR2 YFSETQ. The CDR3 consists of 16 residues. CDR3 in DNA: TGCGCCAGCAGCTTGGGGCTAGCAGTCAGCACAGATACGCAGTATTTT. Encoded protein: CASSLGLAVSTDTQYF.

The chain combines TRBV14 with TRBJ2-7; D is uncertain. V gave up 1 base and J gave up 2 bases, with 9 bases separating them. Germline lookup yields CDR1 SGHDN and CDR2 FVKESK. The CDR3 sequence is 14 residues long. The CDR3, as DNA: TGTGCCAGCAGCCAAGTGCGAGGTCCCTACGAGCAGTACTTC. Residues: CASSQVRGPYEQYF.

The V call is TRBV28, the J call TRBJ1-4; no reliable D call. The CDR3 is 15 amino acids. The germline V and J ends were trimmed by 7 bases and 11 bases, with 23 bases remaining between them. Germline V lookup: CDR1 MDHEN, CDR2 SYDVKM. CDR3 bases: TGTGCCAGCACCGCAAACAGAGCTCTTCTTCGTAAACTGTTTTTT. It codes for CASTANRALLRKLFF.

This clonotype has more than one count but fewer than ten. The chain carries TRBV9 and TRBJ2-3; TRBD1 agrees at 10 bases. Germline trimming cut 3 bases from V and 0 bases from J; bases unmatched to any gene: 7. CDR1 and CDR2 (germline): SGDLS, YYNGEE. This CDR3 region has 17 residues. CDR3 region: CASSAGQGTSSTDTQYF. The CDR3 DNA reads as TGTGCCAGCAGCGCGGGACAGGGGACCTCTAGCACAGATACGCAGTATTTT.

This clonotype was counted a few times. The chain couples TRBV29-1 to TRBJ2-1; 7 nucleotides align to TRBD1. CDR1 is SQVTM, CDR2 ANQGSEA, per germline. The CDR3 consists of 13 residues. J gave up 6 bases and V 1 base, and 3 bases lay outside the gene matches. The CDR3 region is CSVEGYRGNEQFF. The CDR3 DNA reads as TGCAGCGTTGAAGGTTACAGGGGCAATGAGCAGTTCTTC.

A few counts support this clonotype. V is TRBV5-4 and J is TRBJ1-3; weak D call: TRBD1 (6 bases). The germline V and J ends were trimmed by 5 bases and 3 bases, with 12 bases remaining between them. Per germline, CDR1 SGHNT and CDR2 YYREEE (reference sequence). The CDR3 covers 14 residues. In DNA, the CDR3 is TGTGCCAGCAGTACACAGGGTTTTGGAAACACCATATATTTT. Protein product: CASSTQGFGNTIYF.

This clonotype was seen repeatedly, ten times or more. The chain carries TRBV6-2 or TRBV6-3 and TRBJ2-7; 7 nucleotides align to TRBD1. Germline values: CDR1 MNHEY, CDR2 SVGEGT. V lost 6 bases to trimming and J lost 3 bases; unmatched junction nucleotides: 8. The CDR3 loop spans 14 amino acids. CDR3 bases: TGTGCCAGCAGCCCCAGGGACAGAGACTACGAGCAGTACTTC. It is translated as CASSPRDRDYEQYF.

In the case of this clonotype: The conserved phenylalanine or tryptophan is not found at the CDR3 terminus, so this likely reflects a read error. The chain has TRBV6-6 and TRBJ2-1, with D perhaps matching TRBD2 (5 bases). CDR3 length: 16 residues. V lost 2 bases and J lost 3, with 14 bases in between. CDR1 MNHNY and CDR2 SVGAGI come from the germline V gene (reference sequence). In DNA, the CDR3 is TGTGCCAGCAGTTACCCGAAGGACGGGGACTACAATGAGCAGTTCTCC. Translation gives CASSYPKDGDYNEQFS.

This clonotype was counted between two and nine times. V and J are TRBV29-1 and TRBJ1-1; perhaps TRBD1 as D (5 bases). In germline, CDR1 is SQVTM, CDR2 ANQGSEA. V dropped 7 bases and J dropped 0 bases, with 12 bases sitting between them. This CDR3 contains 13 residues. The DNA for the CDR3 is TGCAGCGCCGCGGAGGGGTTGAACACTGAAGCTTTCTTT. This translates into CSAAEGLNTEAFF.

The V and J genes are TRBV27 and TRBJ2-7, with 11 nucleotides matching TRBD2. From germline, CDR1 is MNHEY and CDR2 SMNVEV (reference sequence). V was pared by 5 bases and J by 0 bases, with 9 bases of the junction left unmatched. The CDR3 is made up of 17 amino acids. This chain's CDR3 is CASSRPGLAGGSYEQYF. The CDR3 DNA reads as TGTGCCAGCAGTCGCCCCGGGCTAGCGGGAGGCTCCTACGAGCAGTACTTC.

The table lists this clonotype with a few counts. This rearrangement joins TRBV5-1 to TRBJ2-3; tentatively, D is TRBD1 or TRBD2 (5 bases each). Germline V lookup: CDR1 SGHRS, CDR2 YFSETQ. The CDR3 consists of 14 residues. V was trimmed by 1 base and J by 6 bases, leaving 12 bases between them. CDR3 DNA sequence: TGCGCCAGCAGCTTGACGGCAGGGAGCGATACGCAGTATTTT. Translation gives CASSLTAGSDTQYF.

This chain joins TRBV2 and TRBJ1-5; D unresolved. Germline CDR1 reads SNHLY; CDR2 reads FYNNEI. Trimming removed 6 bases from V and 0 bases from J, with 12 bases in between. The CDR3 totals 15 residues. The CDR3 sequence is CASRRTDYSNQPQHF. The CDR3 region has the DNA TGTGCCAGCAGGCGGACCGATTATAGCAATCAGCCCCAGCATTTT.

This clonotype came up many times. The rearrangement links TRBV12-3 or TRBV12-4 to TRBJ2-3, with D possibly TRBD2 on 5 matching bases. The ends were cut back, 3 bases at V and 0 bases at J, with 13 bases in the middle. This CDR3 comprises 16 residues. CDR3 amino acids: CASSFYPGISTDTQYF. The CDR3 DNA follows: TGTGCCAGCAGTTTTTACCCGGGGATCAGCACAGATACGCAGTATTTT.

This clonotype was observed at least ten times. V is TRBV12-3 or TRBV12-4 and J is TRBJ1-2, with no clear D. The CDR3 spans 13 residues. V was pared by 2 bases and J by 4 bases, with 8 bases between. The chain's CDR3 is CASSLSPGYGYTF. The CDR3, as DNA: TGTGCCAGCAGTTTATCGCCAGGCTATGGCTACACCTTC.

The gene calls are TRBV29-1 and TRBJ1-3; 7 bases line up with TRBD1. J was trimmed by 4 bases and V by 2 bases; bases with no gene match: 8. The CDR3 contains 15 residues. Germline V gene data show CDR1 as SQVTM and CDR2 as ANQGSEA. CDR3 sequence: CSVEPTGTSGNTIYF. In DNA, the CDR3 is TGCAGCGTTGAACCGACAGGGACTTCAGGAAACACCATATATTTT.

In this sample, this clonotype turned up a few times. The CDR3 coding sequence is TGCGCCAGCAGTGAGTATAACGCTCCGAACACTGAAGCTTTCTTT. This codes for CASSEYNAPNTEAFF. The chain is built from TRBV10-2 and TRBJ1-1; D is undetermined. In germline, CDR1 is WSHSY, CDR2 SAAADI. V was pared by 1 base and J by 1 base, with 10 bases between. This CDR3 region has 15 residues.

The chain employs TRBV18 and TRBJ2-7; 8 bases line up with TRBD1. The CDR3 contains 15 residues. CDR1 is KGHSH and CDR2 is LQKENI in the germline V gene. V dropped 2 bases and J dropped 3; count of bases not matched to a gene: 6. In DNA, the CDR3 is TGTGCCAGCTCACCAGACGCGACAGGGGTCTACGAGCAGTACTTC. This gives the protein CASSPDATGVYEQYF.

This clonotype has a handful of counts. The CDR3 bases are TGTGCCAGCAGTGAGTCTGGCCCCGGGGAGCTGTTTTTT. It is translated as CASSESGPGELFF. This sequence joins TRBV6-4 and TRBJ2-2; the D is unclear. V dropped 3 bases and J dropped 6 bases, with 8 bases sitting between them. CDR3 length equals 13 residues. CDR1 is MRHNA, CDR2 SNTAGT, per germline.

This clonotype has at least ten counts. The CDR3 here is CASSLTGTYEQYF. CDR3 sequence (DNA): TGTGCCAGCAGCTTAACGGGGACCTACGAGCAGTACTTC. J is TRBJ2-7 and V is TRBV7-3; D remains ambiguous. Trimming left V 0 bases short and J 2 bases short, with 5 bases between. The CDR3 has 13 residues. Germline CDR1 reads SGHTA; CDR2 reads FQGTGA.

The chain joins TRBV9 to TRBJ1-1, with D possibly TRBD1 on 5 matching bases. The CDR3 contains 13 residues. Trimming took 0 bases from V and 6 from J, leaving 9 bases between them. From germline, CDR1 is SGDLS and CDR2 YYNGEE. CDR3 in amino acids: CASSVDQGAEAFF. In DNA form, the CDR3 reads TGTGCCAGCAGCGTAGACCAGGGCGCTGAAGCTTTCTTT.

This clonotype was observed a handful of times. The chain joins TRBV30 to TRBJ1-3, with D possibly TRBD1 on 5 matching bases. CDR1 is GTSNPN and CDR2 is SVGIG in the germline V gene (reference sequence). The length of the CDR3 is 13 residues. Trimming removed 4 bases at V and 7 bases at J, with 14 bases between. In DNA form, the CDR3 reads TGTGCCTGGAAGAGTGGGGCCTGGAACACCATATATTTT. Its protein is CAWKSGAWNTIYF.

The V and J genes are TRBV18 and TRBJ1-5; TRBD1 aligns across 9 bases. V shed 4 bases, J shed 10 bases, and the junction held 17 bases outside the gene matches. The CDR3 has 17 residues. Germline V gene sequence: CDR1 KGHSH, CDR2 LQKENI. In nucleotides, the CDR3 is TGTGCCAGCTCACGAGAGATTCCCGGGACAGGGTCAAGTCCCCAGCATTTT. It specifies CASSREIPGTGSSPQHF.

V gene TRBV6-5 combines with J gene TRBJ2-1; TRBD2 matches at 13 bases. The germline V gene encodes CDR1 MNHEY and CDR2 SVGAGI. There are 18 residues in the CDR3. The junction had 10 bases not matched to a gene; V was cut back by 4 bases and J by 4 bases. CDR3 bases: TGTGCCAGCAGTTCCCGGACTAGCGGGAGAAGGGCGTACAATGAGCAGTTCTTC. This gives the protein CASSSRTSGRRAYNEQFF.

The sample holds a few counts of this clonotype. The chain employs TRBV12-3 or TRBV12-4 and TRBJ1-4; D remains ambiguous. V gave up 3 bases and J gave up 0 bases, with 5 bases separating them. The CDR3 has 14 residues. The CDR3 reads CASSFRPTNEKLFF. As DNA, the CDR3 is TGTGCCAGCAGTTTCAGACCAACTAATGAAAAACTGTTTTTT.

This CDR3 is CASSFGSALVLQETQYF. The CDR3 DNA reads as TGTGCCAGCAGCTTCGGTTCTGCGCTAGTTCTCCAAGAGACCCAGTACTTC. The chain recombines TRBV7-6 with TRBJ2-5; D is unclear. Trimming shortened V by 3 bases and J by 1 base, and 18 bases separated the two germline ends. The CDR3 contains 17 residues. Looked up from germline, CDR1 is SGHVS and CDR2 is FNYEAQ.

This clonotype has more than one count but fewer than ten. This sequence joins TRBV21-1 and TRBJ1-3. TRBV21-1 is flagged as a pseudogene. CDR3 length: 15 amino acids. CDR3 sequence (DNA): TGTGCCAGCAGCAAAGAGGTAGTCTCTGGAAACACCATATATTTT. It specifies CASSKEVVSGNTIYF.

The table lists this clonotype with many counts. V and J are TRBV4-2 and TRBJ2-7, with D perhaps TRBD1 or TRBD2 (5 bases each). The CDR3 has 15 residues. Germline-derived CDR1 and CDR2 are LGHNA and YNFKEQ. V shed 4 bases and J shed 0 bases, with 13 bases lying between them. CDR3 DNA: TGTGCCAGCAGCCTGCCGGGACCGAACTCCTACGAGCAGTACTTC. As protein: CASSLPGPNSYEQYF.